These 30 T cell receptor beta chains originate from one sample sequenced in a study of technical replicates of blood from a few donors. The repertoire was sequenced with immunoSEQ multiplex PCR; TCRdb's copy has only in-frame clones and lacks some. The sample has over 60,000 clones; just over 90% are singletons. Sequencing input: T cells isolated from PBMCs. All receptors come from a human donor in good health.

This clone was counted once. J is TRBJ2-1 and V is TRBV30; D remains ambiguous. This CDR3 region has 13 residues. V lost 1 base to trimming and J lost 5 bases, with 9 bases between them. CDR1 GTSNPN and CDR2 SVGIG come from the germline V gene (reference sequence). The CDR3 loop reads CAWSAGSNNEQFF. CDR3 in DNA: TGTGCCTGGAGTGCAGGCTCGAACAATGAGCAGTTCTTC.

This clone was counted once. V gene TRBV29-1 combines with J gene TRBJ1-2; 8 bases match TRBD1. This CDR3 is 16 amino acids long. V shed 0 bases, J shed 7 bases, and the junction held 13 bases outside the gene matches. Germline CDR1 SQVTM, CDR2 ANQGSEA. As DNA, the CDR3 is TGCAGCGTTGAAGAAGTCCCGGCAGGGGGCGAGGGTGGCTACACCTTC. Translating it yields CSVEEVPAGGEGGYTF.

V usage is TRBV7-9 and J usage is TRBJ1-6; D is perhaps TRBD1 (6 bases). The CDR3 extends over 16 amino acids. Trimming left V 3 bases short and J 4 bases short, with 13 bases between. CDR1 and CDR2 (germline): SEHNR, FQNEAQ (reference sequence). The CDR3 is CASSFRGAQYNSPLHF. The CDR3 region has the DNA TGTGCCAGCAGCTTTCGGGGGGCGCAGTATAATTCACCCCTCCACTTT.

The chain recombines TRBV7-9 with TRBJ2-3; a weak D match, TRBD2 (6 bases). Trimming pared 4 bases from V and 2 bases from J, leaving 19 bases between. The CDR3 totals 17 residues. Germline values: CDR1 SEHNR, CDR2 FQNEAQ (reference sequence). This CDR3 reads CASSSSETSPYTDTQYF. CDR3 nucleotide sequence: TGTGCCAGCAGCTCCTCCGAAACTAGCCCCTACACAGATACGCAGTATTTT. The full variable domain, in which reference TRBV7-9 and TRBJ2-3 provide the parts outside the CDR3, is DTGVSQNPRHKITKRGQNVTFRCDPISEHNRLYWYRQTLGQGPEFLTYFQNEAQLEKSRLLSDRFSAERPKGSFSTLEIQRTEQGDSAMYLCASSSSETSPYTDTQYFGPGTRLTVL.

The gene calls are TRBV18 and TRBJ2-7, with 9 nucleotides matching TRBD1. V lost 3 bases, J lost 5 bases, and 8 bases stayed unmatched. The CDR3 totals 15 residues. The germline gives CDR1 KGHSH, CDR2 LQKENI. CDR3 nucleotides: TGTGCCAGCTCACCCGGGACAGGGTGGGCCAACGAGCAGTACTTC. It is translated as CASSPGTGWANEQYF.

This clone was detected once. The rearrangement joins TRBV4-1 to TRBJ1-2; D is unclear. V was trimmed by 1 base and J by 4 bases, leaving 16 bases between them. The CDR3 runs to 16 residues. Germline CDR1 is MGHRA and CDR2 is YSYEKL. The chain's CDR3 is CASSQVDRGGAYGYTF. The CDR3 nucleotides read TGCGCCAGCAGCCAAGTGGATCGGGGTGGTGCCTATGGCTACACCTTC.

The gene calls are TRBV27 and TRBJ2-3; 7 nucleotides line up with TRBD2. After removal of 6 bases from V and 2 bases from J, the junction contained 8 bases not matched to a gene. CDR1 and CDR2 from the germline V gene are MNHEY and SMNVEV (reference sequence). This CDR3 spans 15 amino acids. CDR3 loop: CASSQTLAVTDTQYF. DNA for the CDR3: TGTGCCAGCAGCCAAACGCTAGCGGTCACAGATACGCAGTATTTT.

The V and J genes are TRBV14 and TRBJ2-7; 9 nucleotides agree with TRBD2. This CDR3 contains 15 residues. V lost 3 bases to trimming and J lost 4 bases; unmatched junction nucleotides: 7. Germline CDR1 reads SGHDN; CDR2 reads FVKESK. Written as DNA, the CDR3 is TGTGCCAGCAGCCAGCTCGGGACTAGCAGTTACGAGCAGTACTTC. Translated, it gives CASSQLGTSSYEQYF. The variable domain in full, completed from reference TRBV14 and TRBJ2-7, reads EAGVTQFPSHSVIEKGQTVTLRCDPISGHDNLYWYRRVMGKEIKFLLHFVKESKQDESGMPNNRFLAERTGGTYSTLKVQPAELEDSGVYFCASSQLGTSSYEQYFGPGTRLTVT.

The chain couples TRBV5-1 to TRBJ2-5; a weak D match, TRBD2 (6 bases). V was trimmed by 0 bases and J by 2 bases, leaving 8 bases between them. The CDR3 runs 14 residues. The germline V gene encodes CDR1 SGHRS and CDR2 YFSETQ. The CDR3 DNA is TGCGCCAGCAGCTTGGGGAGCGGGCAAGAGACCCAGTACTTC. As protein: CASSLGSGQETQYF. The full variable domain, its missing parts supplied by reference TRBV5-1 and TRBJ2-5, is KAGVTQTPRYLIKTRGQQVTLSCSPISGHRSVSWYQQTPGQGLQFLFEYFSETQRNKGNFPGRFSGRQFSNSRSEMNVSTLELGDSALYLCASSLGSGQETQYFGPGTRLLVL.

The chain recombines TRBV11-1 with TRBJ2-7; 7 bases are shared with TRBD1. Germline values: CDR1 SGHAT, CDR2 FQDESV (reference sequence). V was pared by 5 bases and J by 3 bases, with 16 bases of the junction left unmatched. CDR3 length: 17 residues. CDR3 protein: CASSPLPMTGPFYEQYF. The DNA for the CDR3 is TGTGCCAGCAGCCCTCTACCGATGACAGGGCCATTCTACGAGCAGTACTTC.

This clone was seen a handful of times. The chain carries TRBV10-3 and TRBJ1-1; D is unresolved. Germline CDR1 is ENHRY and CDR2 is SYGVKD. The CDR3 has 13 amino acids. V dropped 10 bases and J dropped 1 base, with 13 bases sitting between them. CDR3 amino acids: CATGLGENTEAFF. The CDR3 coding sequence is TGTGCCACCGGTTTAGGAGAGAACACTGAAGCTTTCTTT.

For this clone: The junction departs from the called germline gene at one end, perhaps through a read error. The V call is TRBV5-6, the J call TRBJ1-2; maybe TRBD1 (6 bases). The germline V gene encodes CDR1 SGHDT and CDR2 YYEEEE. This CDR3 comprises 11 residues. CDR3 sequence reads: CASSWGGGCTF. The CDR3 DNA follows: TGTGCCAGCAGCTGGGGCGGGGGCTGCACCTTC.

This sequence joins TRBV7-9 and TRBJ2-1; 10 bases map to TRBD2. Per germline, CDR1 SEHNR and CDR2 FQNEAQ (reference sequence). Trimming cost V 2 bases and J 5 bases; bases outside gene matches: 6. This CDR3 spans 16 amino acids. CDR3 DNA sequence: TGTGCCAGCAGCTTATCCGGACTAGCGGCCAACAATGAGCAGTTCTTC. It encodes CASSLSGLAANNEQFF.

Here the CDR3 reads CASSIAGNLAKNIQYF. Here the CDR3 DNA reads TGTGCCAGTAGTATAGCGGGAAATCTAGCCAAAAACATTCAGTACTTC. This chain joins TRBV19 and TRBJ2-4; D may be TRBD2 (5 bases). The CDR3 contains 16 residues. Germline V gives CDR1 LNHDA, CDR2 SQIVND (reference sequence). The V end was cut by 1 base, the J end by 0 bases, with 10 bases between.

The V and J genes are TRBV14 and TRBJ2-5; D might be TRBD2 (6 bases). Germline V gene lookup returns CDR1 SGHDN and CDR2 FVKESK. The CDR3 runs 11 residues. V lost 4 bases to trimming and J lost 7 bases, with 7 bases between them. The chain's CDR3 is CASSPGGTQYF. The CDR3 DNA is TGTGCCAGCAGCCCCGGGGGGACCCAGTACTTC.

This clone was detected once. The chain is built from TRBV7-8 and TRBJ2-1, with TRBD1 matching 8 bases. J lost 6 bases, V lost 3 bases, and 7 bases had no gene match. Germline loops: CDR1 SGHVS, CDR2 FQNEAQ. The CDR3 is made up of 15 amino acids. CDR3 sequence (DNA): TGTGCCAGCAGCTTCCTGGACAGGGACCGCAATGAGCAGTTCTTC. Translating it yields CASSFLDRDRNEQFF.

This chain joins TRBV2 and TRBJ1-2; tentative D call: TRBD1 (6 bases). Germline CDR1 SNHLY, CDR2 FYNNEI. V was cut by 3 bases and J by 8 bases, with 7 bases left in between. This CDR3 is built from 11 residues. The CDR3 DNA is TGTGCCAGCAGTGACAGGGGAGGCTACACCTTC. It translates to CASSDRGGYTF. The full variable domain, with the rest looked up from reference TRBV2 and TRBJ1-2, is EPEVTQTPSHQVTQMGQEVILRCVPISNHLYFYWYRQILGQKVEFLVSFYNNEISEKSEIFDDQFSVERPDGSNFTLKIRSTKLEDSAMYFCASSDRGGYTFGSGTRLTVV.

The genes are TRBV13 and TRBJ2-7; TRBD2 matches 8 bases. Trimming removed 10 bases from V and 0 bases from J; junction bases left unmatched: 8. This CDR3 has 14 residues. CDR1 is PRHDT and CDR2 is FYEKMQ in the germline V gene (reference sequence). The CDR3 DNA sequence: TGTGCCACCCGGGAGGGGGGCAGCTCCTACGAGCAGTACTTC. Encoded protein: CATREGGSSYEQYF.

The chain combines TRBV21-1 with TRBJ1-2. TRBV21-1 is shown as a pseudogene. CDR3 length: 16 residues. The CDR3 coding sequence is TGTGCCAGCAGCAAATTGTCGATCGGGGGACTAGGTGGCTACACCTTC. Translated: CASSKLSIGGLGGYTF.

The CDR3 sequence is CASSSLGARIGDTQYF. The CDR3 bases are TGTGCCAGCAGTTCCCTAGGCGCGAGGATAGGTGATACGCAGTATTTT. The genes are TRBV28 and TRBJ2-3; D is undetermined. The V gene's germline CDR1 is MDHEN and CDR2 SYDVKM. This CDR3 is 16 amino acids long. V lost 4 bases to trimming and J lost 6 bases, with 20 bases between them.

V and J are TRBV2 and TRBJ2-7; TRBD1 aligns across 10 bases. This CDR3 has 18 residues. Germline assignment: CDR1 SNHLY and CDR2 FYNNEI. J gave up 3 bases and V 8 bases, and 19 bases lay outside the gene matches. The CDR3 sequence is CASGDPPWGDRGIYEQYF. The CDR3 DNA reads as TGTGCCAGCGGGGATCCACCCTGGGGGGACAGGGGCATCTACGAGCAGTACTTC.

Turning to this clone: Germline is not matched at one junction end, which may reflect a read error. The chain employs TRBV25-1 and TRBJ1-2, with 9 bases matching TRBD1. The germline CDR1 and CDR2 sequences are MGHDK and SYGVNS. The CDR3 length is 14 residues. This CDR3 reads CASSASTGGFGYTF. CDR3 sequence (DNA): TGTGCCAGTAGTGCCTCGACAGGGGGTTTTGGCTACACCTTC.

The chain combines TRBV19 with TRBJ1-2, with TRBD1 matching over 8 bases. This CDR3 spans 16 amino acids. V shed 5 bases and J 2 bases; nucleotides not matched to a gene: 10. Germline CDR1 LNHDA, CDR2 SQIVND (reference sequence). CDR3 region: CASSSQGATVNYGYTF. CDR3 nucleotide sequence: TGTGCCAGTAGTTCCCAGGGGGCGACTGTCAACTATGGCTACACCTTC.

The J gene is TRBJ2-2, the V gene TRBV7-9; D remains ambiguous. This CDR3 comprises 13 residues. Germline V gives CDR1 SEHNR, CDR2 FQNEAQ (reference sequence). With 5 bases removed from V and 7 bases from J, the gap between germline ends came to 11 bases. The CDR3 reads CASSIGIGGELFF. The CDR3 coding sequence is TGTGCCAGCAGCATAGGAATCGGCGGGGAGCTGTTTTTT.

The J gene is TRBJ2-1, the V gene TRBV6-6; 9 bases are a match to TRBD2. The CDR3 sequence is 15 residues long. V lost 4 bases, J lost 0 bases, and 1 base stayed unmatched. In germline, CDR1 is MNHNY, CDR2 SVGAGI (reference sequence). The CDR3 sequence: CASSFSGSSYNEQFF. The CDR3 bases are TGTGCCAGCAGTTTTAGCGGGAGCTCCTACAATGAGCAGTTCTTC.

The J gene is TRBJ1-5, the V gene TRBV5-1; 8 positions agree with TRBD1. This CDR3 region has 16 residues. V was pared by 4 bases and J by 2 bases, with 8 bases of the junction left unmatched. Germline V lookup: CDR1 SGHRS, CDR2 YFSETQ. The CDR3 sequence is CASSAAQGACNQPQHF. The CDR3 DNA is TGCGCCAGCAGCGCAGCTCAGGGGGCTTGCAATCAGCCCCAGCATTTT.

The rearrangement joins TRBV11-2 to TRBJ2-3, with 10 bases aligning to TRBD2. The CDR3 runs 15 residues. Trimming took 4 bases from V and 4 from J; bases not matched to a gene: 5. In germline, CDR1 is SGHAT, CDR2 FQNNGV. In nucleotides, the CDR3 is TGTGCCAGCAGCTCGAGCGGGGGGGTGGCAGATACGCAGTATTTT. Residues: CASSSSGGVADTQYF.

This chain uses TRBV14 with TRBJ2-7; D perhaps matches TRBD1 (5 bases). The CDR3 runs 16 residues. The germline CDR1 and CDR2 sequences are SGHDN and FVKESK. The germline V and J ends were trimmed by 1 base and 0 bases, with 13 bases remaining between them. The CDR3: CASSQGGWIPSYEQYF. In DNA, the CDR3 is TGTGCCAGCAGCCAAGGGGGCTGGATACCCTCCTACGAGCAGTACTTC.

The V and J genes are TRBV7-3 and TRBJ1-5, with TRBD1 matching 11 bases. CDR1 SGHTA and CDR2 FQGTGA come from the germline V gene. CDR3 size: 19 residues. With V trimmed by 6 bases and J by 1 base, 14 bases remained unmatched. DNA for the CDR3: TGTGCCAGCAGACTCCAGGCCGGGACAGGGGGATCCAGCAATCAGCCCCAGCATTTT. Amino acid sequence: CASRLQAGTGGSSNQPQHF.

This chain uses TRBV2 with TRBJ1-5; 9 positions agree with TRBD1. Per the germline V gene, CDR1 is SNHLY and CDR2 is FYNNEI. Trimming cost V 6 bases and J 7 bases; bases outside gene matches: 4. This CDR3 spans 13 amino acids. Here the CDR3 DNA reads TGTGCCAGCAGGGGGACAGGGAGGCAGCCCCAGCATTTT. This encodes CASRGTGRQPQHF.